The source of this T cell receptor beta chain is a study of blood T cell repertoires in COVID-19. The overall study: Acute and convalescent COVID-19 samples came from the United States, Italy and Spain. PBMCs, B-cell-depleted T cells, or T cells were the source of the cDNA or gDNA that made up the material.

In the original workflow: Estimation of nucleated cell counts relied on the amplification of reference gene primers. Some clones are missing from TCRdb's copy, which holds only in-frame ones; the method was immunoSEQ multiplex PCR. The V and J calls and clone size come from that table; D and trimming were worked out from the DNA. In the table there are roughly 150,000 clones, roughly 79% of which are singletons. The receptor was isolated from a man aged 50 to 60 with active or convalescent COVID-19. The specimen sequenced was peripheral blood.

The CDR3 loop is CASSVEQKNSPLHF. The CDR3 bases are TGTGCCAGCAGTGTTGAACAGAAGAATTCACCCCTCCACTTT. This rearrangement joins TRBV2 to TRBJ1-6; no firm D call. The CDR3 is 14 residues long. V lost 4 bases and J 7 bases, leaving 11 bases between the germline ends. Germline CDR1 is SNHLY and CDR2 is FYNNEI.